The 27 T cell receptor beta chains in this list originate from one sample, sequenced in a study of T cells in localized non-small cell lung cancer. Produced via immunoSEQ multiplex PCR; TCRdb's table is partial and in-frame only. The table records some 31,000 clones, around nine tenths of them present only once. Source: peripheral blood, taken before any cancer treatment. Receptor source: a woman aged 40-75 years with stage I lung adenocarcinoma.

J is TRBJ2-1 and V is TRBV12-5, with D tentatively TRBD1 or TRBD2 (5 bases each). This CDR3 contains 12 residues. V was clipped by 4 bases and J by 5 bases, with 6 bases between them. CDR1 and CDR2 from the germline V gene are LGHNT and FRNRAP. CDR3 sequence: CASGWDHNEQFF. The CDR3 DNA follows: TGTGCTAGTGGTTGGGACCACAATGAGCAGTTCTTC.

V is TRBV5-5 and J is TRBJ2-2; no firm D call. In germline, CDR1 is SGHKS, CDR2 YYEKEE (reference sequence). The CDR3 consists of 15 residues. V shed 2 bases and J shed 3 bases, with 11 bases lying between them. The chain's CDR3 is CASSLKRSDTGELFF. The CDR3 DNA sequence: TGTGCCAGCAGCTTAAAAAGGTCGGACACCGGGGAGCTGTTTTTT.

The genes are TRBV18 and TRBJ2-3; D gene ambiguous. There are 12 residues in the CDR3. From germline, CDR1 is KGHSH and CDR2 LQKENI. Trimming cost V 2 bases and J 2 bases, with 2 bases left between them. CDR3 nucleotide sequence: TGTGCCAGCTCACCAAACACAGATACGCAGTATTTT. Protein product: CASSPNTDTQYF.

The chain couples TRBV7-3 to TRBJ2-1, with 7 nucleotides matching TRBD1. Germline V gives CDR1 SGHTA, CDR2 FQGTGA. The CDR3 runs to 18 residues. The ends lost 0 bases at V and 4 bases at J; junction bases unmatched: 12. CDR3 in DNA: TGTGCCAGCAGCTTAACTCATATCCGGGACAGTCGGTACAATGAGCAGTTCTTC. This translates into CASSLTHIRDSRYNEQFF.

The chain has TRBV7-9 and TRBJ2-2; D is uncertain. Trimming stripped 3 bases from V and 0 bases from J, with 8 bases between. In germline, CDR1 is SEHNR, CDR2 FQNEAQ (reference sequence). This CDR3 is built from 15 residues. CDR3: CASSFQAPNTGELFF. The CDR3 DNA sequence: TGTGCCAGCAGCTTTCAAGCCCCGAACACCGGGGAGCTGTTTTTT.

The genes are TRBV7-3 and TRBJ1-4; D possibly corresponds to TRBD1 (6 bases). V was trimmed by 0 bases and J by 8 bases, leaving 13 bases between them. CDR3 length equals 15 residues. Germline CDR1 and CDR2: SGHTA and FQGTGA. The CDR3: CASSLTPGAGEKLFF. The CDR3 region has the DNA TGTGCCAGCAGCTTAACCCCAGGGGCTGGGGAAAAACTGTTTTTT.

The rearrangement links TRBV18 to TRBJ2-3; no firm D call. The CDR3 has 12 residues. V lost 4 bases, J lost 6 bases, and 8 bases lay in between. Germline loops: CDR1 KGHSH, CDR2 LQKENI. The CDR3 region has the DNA TGTGCCAGCTCACTGACAAGGGATACGCAGTATTTT. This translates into CASSLTRDTQYF. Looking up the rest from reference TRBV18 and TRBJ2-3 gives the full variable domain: NAGVMQNPRHLVRRRGQEARLRCSPMKGHSHVYWYRQLPEEGLKFMVYLQKENIIDESGMPKERFSAEFPKEGPSILRIQQVVRGDSAAYFCASSLTRDTQYFGPGTRLTVL.

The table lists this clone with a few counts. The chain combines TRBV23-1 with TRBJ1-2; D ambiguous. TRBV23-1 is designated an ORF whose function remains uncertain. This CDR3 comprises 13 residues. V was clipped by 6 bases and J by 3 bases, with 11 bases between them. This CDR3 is CASSPIGHYGYTF. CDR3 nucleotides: TGCGCCAGCAGCCCTATAGGACACTATGGCTACACCTTC.

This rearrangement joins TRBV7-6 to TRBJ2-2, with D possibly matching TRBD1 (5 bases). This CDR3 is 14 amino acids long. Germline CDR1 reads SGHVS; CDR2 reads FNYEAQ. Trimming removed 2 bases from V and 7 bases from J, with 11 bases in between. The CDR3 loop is CASSLIRVDGELFF. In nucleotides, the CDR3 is TGTGCCAGCAGCTTAATCAGGGTTGACGGGGAGCTGTTTTTT.

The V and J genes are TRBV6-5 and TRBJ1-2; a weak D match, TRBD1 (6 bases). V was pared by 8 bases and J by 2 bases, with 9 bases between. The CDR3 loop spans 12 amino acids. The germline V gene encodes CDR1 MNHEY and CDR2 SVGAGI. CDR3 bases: TGTGCCAGCGCCAGGGGCAACTATGGCTACACCTTC. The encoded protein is CASARGNYGYTF.

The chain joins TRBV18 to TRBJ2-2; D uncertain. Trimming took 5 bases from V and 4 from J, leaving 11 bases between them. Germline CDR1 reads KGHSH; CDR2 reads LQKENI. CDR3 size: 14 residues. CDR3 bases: TGTGCCAGCTCAAGGGAAGTGGGCACCGGGGAGCTGTTTTTT. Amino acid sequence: CASSREVGTGELFF.

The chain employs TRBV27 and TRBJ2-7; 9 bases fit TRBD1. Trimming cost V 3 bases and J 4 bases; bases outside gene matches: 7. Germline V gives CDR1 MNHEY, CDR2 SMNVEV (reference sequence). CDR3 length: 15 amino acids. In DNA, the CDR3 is TGTGCCAGCAGTTTTGTACAGGGGGCGCGGTACGAGCAGTACTTC. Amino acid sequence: CASSFVQGARYEQYF.

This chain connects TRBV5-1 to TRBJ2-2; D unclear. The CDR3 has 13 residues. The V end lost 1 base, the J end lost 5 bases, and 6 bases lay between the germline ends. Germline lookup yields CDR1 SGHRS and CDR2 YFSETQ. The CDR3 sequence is CASSLRDTGELFF. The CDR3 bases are TGCGCCAGCAGCTTGAGAGATACCGGGGAGCTGTTTTTT.

The DNA for the CDR3 is TGCGCCAGCAGCCTAGACATTAACTATGGCTACACCTTC. It encodes CASSLDINYGYTF. This rearrangement joins TRBV4-3 to TRBJ1-2; D gene unclear. The germline V gene has CDR1 LGHNA and CDR2 YSLEER. The CDR3 is 13 residues long. Trimming removed 4 bases from V and 1 base from J, with 7 bases in between.

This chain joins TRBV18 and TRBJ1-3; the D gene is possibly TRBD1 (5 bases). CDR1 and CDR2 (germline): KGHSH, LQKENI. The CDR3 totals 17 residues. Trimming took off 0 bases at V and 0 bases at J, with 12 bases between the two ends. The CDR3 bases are TGTGCCAGCTCACCACCCGAGGGGATCCTCTCTGGAAACACCATATATTTT. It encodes CASSPPEGILSGNTIYF.

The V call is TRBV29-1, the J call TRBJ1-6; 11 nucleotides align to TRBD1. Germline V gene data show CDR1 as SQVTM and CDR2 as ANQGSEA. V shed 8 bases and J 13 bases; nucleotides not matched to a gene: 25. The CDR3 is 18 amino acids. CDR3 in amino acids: CSQHTQRTGGFLVLPLHF. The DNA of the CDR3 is TGCAGCCAGCACACCCAGAGGACAGGGGGCTTCCTGGTATTGCCCCTCCACTTT.

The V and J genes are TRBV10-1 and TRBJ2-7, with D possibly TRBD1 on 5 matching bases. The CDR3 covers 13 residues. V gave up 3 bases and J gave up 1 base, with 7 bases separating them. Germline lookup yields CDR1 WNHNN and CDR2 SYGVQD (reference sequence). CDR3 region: CASSDAGSYEQYF. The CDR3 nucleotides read TGCGCCAGCAGTGACGCAGGGTCCTACGAGCAGTACTTC.

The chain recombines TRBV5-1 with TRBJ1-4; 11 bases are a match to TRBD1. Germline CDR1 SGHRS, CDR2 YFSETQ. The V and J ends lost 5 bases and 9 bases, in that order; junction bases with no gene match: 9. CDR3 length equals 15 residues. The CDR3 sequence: CASRSATDRGQKLFF. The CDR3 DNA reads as TGCGCCAGCAGATCTGCGACGGACAGGGGGCAAAAACTGTTTTTT.

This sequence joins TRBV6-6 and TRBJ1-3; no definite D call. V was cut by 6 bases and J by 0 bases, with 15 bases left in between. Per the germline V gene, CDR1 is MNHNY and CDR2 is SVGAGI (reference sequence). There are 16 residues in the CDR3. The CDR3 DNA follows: TGTGCCAGCAGCCTCGGAGGGCATCGCTCTGGAAACACCATATATTTT. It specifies CASSLGGHRSGNTIYF.

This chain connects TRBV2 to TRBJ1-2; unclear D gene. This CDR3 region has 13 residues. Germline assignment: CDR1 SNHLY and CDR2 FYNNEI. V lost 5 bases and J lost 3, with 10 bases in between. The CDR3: CASSRKPDYGYTF. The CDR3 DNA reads TGTGCCAGCAGTCGAAAGCCCGACTATGGCTACACCTTC.

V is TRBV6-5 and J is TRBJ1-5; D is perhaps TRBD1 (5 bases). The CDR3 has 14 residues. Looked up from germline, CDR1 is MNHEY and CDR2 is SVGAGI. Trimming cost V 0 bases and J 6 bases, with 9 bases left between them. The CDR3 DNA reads TGTGCCAGCAGTTACTCAGGGGTTGGTCAGCCCCAGCATTTT. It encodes CASSYSGVGQPQHF.

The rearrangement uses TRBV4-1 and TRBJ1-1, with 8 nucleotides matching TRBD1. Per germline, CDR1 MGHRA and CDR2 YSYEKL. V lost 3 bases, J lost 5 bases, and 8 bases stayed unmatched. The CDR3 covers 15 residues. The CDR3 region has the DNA TGCGCCAGCAGCCAGCCCAGGGGGCATCGGACTGAAGCTTTCTTT. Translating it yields CASSQPRGHRTEAFF.

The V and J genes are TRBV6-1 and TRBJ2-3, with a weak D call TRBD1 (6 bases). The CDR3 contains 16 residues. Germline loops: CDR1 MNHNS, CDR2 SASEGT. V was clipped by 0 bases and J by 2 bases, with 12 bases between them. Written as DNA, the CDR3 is TGTGCCAGCAGTGAAGCGCAGTGGACAGTCACAGATACGCAGTATTTT. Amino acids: CASSEAQWTVTDTQYF.

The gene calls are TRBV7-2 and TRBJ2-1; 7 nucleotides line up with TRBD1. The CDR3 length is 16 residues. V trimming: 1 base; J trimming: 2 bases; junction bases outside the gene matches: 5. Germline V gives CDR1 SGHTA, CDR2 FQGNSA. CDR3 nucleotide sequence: TGTGCCAGCAGCTTAGGCGGCAGGGGGACCTACAATGAGCAGTTCTTC. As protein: CASSLGGRGTYNEQFF. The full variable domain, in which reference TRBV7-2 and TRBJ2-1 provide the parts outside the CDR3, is GAGVSQSPSNKVTEKGKDVELRCDPISGHTALYWYRQSLGQGLEFLIYFQGNSAPDKSGLPSDRFSAERTGGSVSTLTIQRTQQEDSAVYLCASSLGGRGTYNEQFFGPGTRLTVL.

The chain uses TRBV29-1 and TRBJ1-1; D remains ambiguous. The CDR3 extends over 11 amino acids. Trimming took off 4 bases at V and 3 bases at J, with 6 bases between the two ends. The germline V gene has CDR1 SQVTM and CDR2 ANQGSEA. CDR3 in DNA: TGCAGCGTTGTGGCTGACACTGAAGCTTTCTTT. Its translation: CSVVADTEAFF.

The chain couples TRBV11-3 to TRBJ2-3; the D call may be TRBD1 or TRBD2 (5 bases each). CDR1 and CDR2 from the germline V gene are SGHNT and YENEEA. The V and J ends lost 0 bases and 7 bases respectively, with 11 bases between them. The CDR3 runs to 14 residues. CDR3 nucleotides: TGTGCCAGCAGCTTAGACAGGGACGGAAATACGCAGTATTTT. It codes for CASSLDRDGNTQYF.

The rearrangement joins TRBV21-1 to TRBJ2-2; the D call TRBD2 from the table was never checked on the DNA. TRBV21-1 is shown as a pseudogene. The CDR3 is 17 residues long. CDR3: CASSKGRGLPNTGELFF. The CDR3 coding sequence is TGTGCCAGCAGCAAAGGGCGGGGGCTGCCGAACACCGGGGAGCTGTTTTTT.